These 2 T cell receptor beta chains share one sample of origin, sequenced in a study of blood T cell repertoires in COVID-19. This table comes from immunoSEQ multiplex PCR, and its TCRdb copy is limited to in-frame clones, with some not included. The table has about 44,000 clones, around 90% seen once. Sequencing was carried out using peripheral blood. The receptors were gathered from a middle-aged woman with acute or convalescent COVID-19.

The chain has TRBV28 and TRBJ1-1; 8 positions agree with TRBD1. CDR1 and CDR2 from the germline V gene are MDHEN and SYDVKM. The ends lost 7 bases at V and 2 bases at J; junction bases unmatched: 15. The CDR3 extends over 17 amino acids. This CDR3 reads CASNLRQGAAGNTEAFF. The DNA for the CDR3 is TGTGCCAGCAATCTTAGGCAGGGGGCAGCCGGAAACACTGAAGCTTTCTTT.

The chain couples TRBV6-1 to TRBJ2-7, with no clear D. Trimming took off 3 bases at V and 3 bases at J, with 3 bases between the two ends. The CDR3 runs to 11 residues. Germline CDR1 MNHNS, CDR2 SASEGT. CDR3 region: CASSDSYEQYF. As DNA, the CDR3 is TGTGCCAGCAGTGATAGCTACGAGCAGTACTTC.